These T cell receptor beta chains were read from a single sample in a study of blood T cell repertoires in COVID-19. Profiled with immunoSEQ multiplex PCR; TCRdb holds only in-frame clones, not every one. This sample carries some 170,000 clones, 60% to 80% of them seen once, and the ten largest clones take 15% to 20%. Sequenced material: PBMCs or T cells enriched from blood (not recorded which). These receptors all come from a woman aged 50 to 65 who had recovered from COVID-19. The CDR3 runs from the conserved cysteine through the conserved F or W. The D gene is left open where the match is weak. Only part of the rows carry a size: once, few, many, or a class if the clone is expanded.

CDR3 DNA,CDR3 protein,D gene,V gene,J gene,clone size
TGTGCCAGCAGCCTTCCCGGGGGGGACAATGAGCAGTTCTTC,CASSLPGGDNEQFF,TRBD2,TRBV27,TRBJ2-1,once
TGTGCCAGTAGTATTACAGGGTTGGGGGAAAAACTGTTTTTT,CASSITGLGEKLFF,NA,TRBV19,TRBJ1-4,NA
TGTGCCATCAGTGAGTCGATGGGAGGACCGGCGGAGACCCAGTACTTC,CAISESMGGPAETQYF,NA,TRBV10-3,TRBJ2-5,NA
TGTGCCAGCAGCTTCTCCGGGACTAGCAGGTACGAGCAGTACTTC,CASSFSGTSRYEQYF,TRBD2,TRBV13,TRBJ2-7,NA
TGTGCCAGCAGCCCGGGGACAGGTTCCACCGGGGAGCTGTTTTTT,CASSPGTGSTGELFF,TRBD1,TRBV7-3,TRBJ2-2,once
TGCGCCAGCAGCGAGAGCATAGCTAACTATGGCTACACCTTC,CASSESIANYGYTF,NA,TRBV5-1,TRBJ1-2,NA
TGCGCCAGCAGCTCCGGACTAGCCGGGACGGATACGCAGTATTTT,CASSSGLAGTDTQYF,TRBD2,TRBV5-1,TRBJ2-3,NA
TGTGCCAGCAGCCCCCGGACTCCAACCTACGAGCAGTACTTC,CASSPRTPTYEQYF,NA,TRBV3-1/TRBV3-2,TRBJ2-7,NA
TGCGCCAGCAGTGGGGCAGGGAGCACAGATACGCAGTATTTT,CASSGAGSTDTQYF,NA,TRBV10-1,TRBJ2-3,NA
TGTGCCTGGAGTTCTACAGGGTATTTCGGAGAGACCCAGTACTTC,CAWSSTGYFGETQYF,NA,TRBV30,TRBJ2-5,NA
TGTGCCAGCAGATCTCAGGGAATGTCTCAGCCCCAGCATTTT,CASRSQGMSQPQHF,NA,TRBV28,TRBJ1-5,once
TGTGCCAGCAGCGGCAGGGATGGAAACACCATATATTTT,CASSGRDGNTIYF,NA,TRBV5-5,TRBJ1-3,NA
TGTGCCAGCGGAGGAACCCAAGAGACCCAGTACTTC,CASGGTQETQYF,NA,TRBV2,TRBJ2-5,NA
TGTGCCGGCCGCCAGGACACCGGGGAGCTGTTTTTT,CAGRQDTGELFF,NA,TRBV10-3,TRBJ2-2,NA
TGTGCCAGCAGTCCGGGACAGGTTGCAACTAATGAAAAACTGTTTTTT,CASSPGQVATNEKLFF,TRBD1,TRBV28,TRBJ1-4,NA